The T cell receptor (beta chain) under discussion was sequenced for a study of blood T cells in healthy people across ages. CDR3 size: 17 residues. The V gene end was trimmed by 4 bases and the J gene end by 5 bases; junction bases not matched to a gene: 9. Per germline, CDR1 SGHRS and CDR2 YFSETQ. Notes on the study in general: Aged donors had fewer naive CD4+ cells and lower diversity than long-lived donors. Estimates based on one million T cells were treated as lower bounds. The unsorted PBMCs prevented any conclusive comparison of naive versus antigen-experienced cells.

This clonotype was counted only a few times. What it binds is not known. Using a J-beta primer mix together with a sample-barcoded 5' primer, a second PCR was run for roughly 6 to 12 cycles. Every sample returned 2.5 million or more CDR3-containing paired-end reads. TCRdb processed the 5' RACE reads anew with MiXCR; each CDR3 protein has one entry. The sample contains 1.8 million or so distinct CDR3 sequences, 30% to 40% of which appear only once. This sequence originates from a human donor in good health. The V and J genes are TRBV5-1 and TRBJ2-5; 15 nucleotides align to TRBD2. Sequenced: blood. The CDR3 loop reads CASSRGLAGGPGETQYF. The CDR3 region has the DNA TGCGCCAGCAGCCGGGGACTAGCGGGGGGTCCCGGGGAGACCCAGTACTTC.